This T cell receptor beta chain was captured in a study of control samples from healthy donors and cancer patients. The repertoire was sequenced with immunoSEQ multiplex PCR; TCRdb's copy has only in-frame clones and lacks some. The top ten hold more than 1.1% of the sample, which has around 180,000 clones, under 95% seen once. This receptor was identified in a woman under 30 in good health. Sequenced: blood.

This CDR3 reads CASSLEPTDEQYF. In DNA form, the CDR3 reads TGTGCCAGCAGCTTGGAACCCACAGACGAGCAGTACTTC. This chain joins TRBV11-2 and TRBJ2-7; the D is unclear. The CDR3 covers 13 residues. The germline CDR1 and CDR2 sequences are SGHAT and FQNNGV. The V gene lost 3 bases and the J gene lost 5 bases, with 11 bases spanning the gap.